This TCR beta chain derives from a study of blood T cell repertoires in COVID-19. Study overall: COVID-19 samples from acute and convalescent phases originated in the United States, Italy and Spain. In each case, the material was cDNA or gDNA derived from T cells, B-cell-depleted T cells, or PBMCs.

Original methodology: For nucleated cells, counts were estimated from reference gene primer amplification. Assay used: immunoSEQ multiplex PCR; TCRdb lists only in-frame clones, some missing. D and trimming come from the DNA, and the V and J calls and clone size come from that table. The sample lists about 62,000 clones, roughly 92% seen once, with approximately 5% in the top ten. The CDR3 sequence is 11 residues long. V dropped 4 bases and J dropped 3 bases, with 4 bases sitting between them. Looked up from germline, CDR1 is SGHTA and CDR2 is FQGNSA. This TCR was recovered from a human donor in a cohort sampled during active COVID-19. Sequencing was carried out using peripheral blood. The V call is TRBV7-2, the J call TRBJ2-7; D not certain. DNA for the CDR3: TGTGCCAGCAGCTCGGTCTACGAGCAGTACTTC. Its protein is CASSSVYEQYF.